Shown below are 29 T cell receptor beta chains from a single sample sequenced in a study of T cells after yellow fever vaccination. TCRdb redid the calling of the 5' RACE reads with MiXCR, one entry per CDR3 protein. Of about 550,000 distinct CDR3 sequences in the sample, 19% were seen once. Here the sequenced sample was PBMCs, taken 15 days after the yellow fever booster vaccination. The receptors were sampled from a man aged 25 to 40 who received the YFV17D yellow fever vaccine.

This chain joins TRBV20-1 and TRBJ2-1, with D hard to call. This CDR3 comprises 11 residues. The ends were cut back, 6 bases at V and 8 bases at J, with 11 bases in the middle. From germline, CDR1 is DFQATT and CDR2 SNEGSKA (reference sequence). The CDR3 here is CSAGYGDEQFF. Written as DNA, the CDR3 is TGCAGTGCCGGGTACGGAGATGAGCAGTTCTTC.

In this sample, this clonotype turned up a few times. CDR3 bases: TGCAGTGCTAGAGTACGAGGGTCCTACAATGAGCAGTTCTTC. Translated, it gives CSARVRGSYNEQFF. J is TRBJ2-1 and V is TRBV20-1; tentative D call: TRBD2 (5 bases). CDR1 is DFQATT and CDR2 is SNEGSKA in the germline V gene (reference sequence). V was clipped by 1 base and J by 1 base, with 8 bases between them. This CDR3 is built from 14 residues.

In its sample, this clonotype was seen many times. The rearrangement uses TRBV20-1 and TRBJ2-3, with 8 bases matching TRBD2. Per the germline V gene, CDR1 is DFQATT and CDR2 is SNEGSKA (reference sequence). This CDR3 region has 15 residues. Trimming took 0 bases from V and 1 from J; bases not matched to a gene: 3. This CDR3 reads CSARDSGRGTDTQYF. The CDR3 DNA sequence: TGCAGTGCTAGAGATTCCGGGAGGGGCACAGATACGCAGTATTTT.

This CDR3 is CASSLSLAVSISYTQYF. The DNA of the CDR3 is TGTGCCAGCAGCTTAAGTCTAGCGGTCTCTATCTCATATACGCAGTATTTT. The chain joins TRBV7-2 to TRBJ2-3; 7 positions agree with TRBD2. V trimming: 2 bases; J trimming: 7 bases; junction bases outside the gene matches: 15. The CDR3 runs 17 residues. Per germline, CDR1 SGHTA and CDR2 FQGNSA.

V is TRBV5-1 and J is TRBJ2-3; TRBD1 agrees at 7 bases. Germline-derived CDR1 and CDR2 are SGHRS and YFSETQ. V lost 4 bases and J lost 6; bases outside the gene matches: 8. This CDR3 has 14 residues. The DNA for the CDR3 is TGCGCCAGCAGCAGCACAGGGGCTTTCGATACGCAGTATTTT. This encodes CASSSTGAFDTQYF.

This clonotype was seen a handful of times. The rearrangement links TRBV4-3 to TRBJ2-7; 9 positions match TRBD2. The germline CDR1 and CDR2 sequences are LGHNA and YSLEER. J lost 5 bases, V lost 0 bases, and 8 bases had no gene match. The CDR3 consists of 16 residues. The CDR3 here is CASSQDSGGRAHEQYF. CDR3 nucleotides: TGCGCCAGCAGCCAAGATTCTGGCGGGAGGGCTCACGAGCAGTACTTC.

The chain has TRBV20-1 and TRBJ2-7, with TRBD2 matching 15 bases. The germline gives CDR1 DFQATT, CDR2 SNEGSKA (reference sequence). The CDR3 runs to 16 residues. The CDR3 sequence: CCASGLAGGWAYEQYF. The DNA of the CDR3 is TGCTGCGCCTCGGGACTAGCGGGAGGTTGGGCCTACGAGCAGTACTTC.

This clonotype has just a few counts. CDR3 sequence reads: CASSIGSSGPHNEQFF. CDR3 DNA sequence: TGTGCCAGTAGTATAGGGTCCAGCGGCCCCCACAATGAGCAGTTCTTC. The rearrangement links TRBV19 to TRBJ2-1; tentatively, D is TRBD2 (5 bases). This CDR3 has 16 residues. Trimming removed 1 base at V and 5 bases at J, with 15 bases between. Germline CDR1 is LNHDA and CDR2 is SQIVND (reference sequence).

The chain carries TRBV15 and TRBJ2-3, with 12 bases fitting TRBD2. V gave up 3 bases and J gave up 6 bases; unmatched junction bases: 10. The CDR3 is 17 residues long. CDR1 LNHNV and CDR2 YYDKDF come from the germline V gene (reference sequence). CDR3 nucleotides: TGTGCCACCAGCAGCAAGACTAGCGGGAGTATTATGGATACGCAGTATTTT. It is translated as CATSSKTSGSIMDTQYF. Combining the CDR3 with reference TRBV15 and TRBJ2-3 gives the whole variable domain DAMVIQNPRYQVTQFGKPVTLSCSQTLNHNVMYWYQQKSSQAPKLLFHYYDKDFNNEADTPDNFQSRRPNTSFCFLDIRSPGLGDTAMYLCATSSKTSGSIMDTQYFGPGTRLTVL.

This clonotype was detected a few times. The chain employs TRBV20-1 and TRBJ2-7, with D perhaps TRBD1 (5 bases). CDR3 length equals 13 residues. Germline CDR1 reads DFQATT; CDR2 reads SNEGSKA (reference sequence). V lost 2 bases and J lost 3, with 11 bases in between. CDR3 sequence reads: CSARSDRNYEQYF. The CDR3 DNA sequence: TGCAGTGCTAGATCTGACAGAAACTACGAGCAGTACTTC.

This clonotype showed up just a few times. The gene calls are TRBV11-2 and TRBJ2-3, with TRBD1 as a possible D gene (5 bases). Germline V gene lookup returns CDR1 SGHAT and CDR2 FQNNGV. CDR3 length: 16 amino acids. V lost 1 base and J lost 2, with 13 bases in between. This CDR3 reads CASSLAGRATTDTQYF. The CDR3 region has the DNA TGTGCCAGCAGCTTAGCGGGCAGGGCCACCACAGATACGCAGTATTTT.

The CDR3 spells CASSYDPIDSFTPFF. The CDR3 nucleotides are TGTGCCAGCAGTTACGATCCGATTGACAGTTTTACTCCTTTCTTT. J is TRBJ1-1 and V is TRBV6-2 or TRBV6-3; D might be TRBD1 (5 bases). Germline CDR1 is MNHEY and CDR2 is SVGEGT. Trimming cost V 2 bases and J 12 bases, with 22 bases left between them. This CDR3 is 15 amino acids long.

V gene TRBV5-1 combines with J gene TRBJ1-1; D is possibly TRBD1 (5 bases). This CDR3 contains 17 residues. The V gene lost 0 bases and the J gene lost 1 base, with 16 bases spanning the gap. Looked up from germline, CDR1 is SGHRS and CDR2 is YFSETQ. DNA of the CDR3: TGCGCCAGCAGCTTGGAAGGGAGGGGCAGCCCGAACACTGAAGCTTTCTTT. Translation: CASSLEGRGSPNTEAFF.

This clonotype was seen a few times. The V gene is TRBV15, the J gene TRBJ1-5, with D maybe TRBD1 (5 bases). This CDR3 is 14 amino acids long. Trimming stripped 6 bases from V and 1 base from J, with 10 bases between. The V gene's germline CDR1 is LNHNV and CDR2 YYDKDF (reference sequence). This CDR3 reads CATRPGLSNQPQHF. DNA for the CDR3: TGTGCCACCAGGCCAGGGTTAAGCAATCAGCCCCAGCATTTT.

In its sample, this clonotype was seen a few times. The chain couples TRBV28 to TRBJ2-2; D unclear. The CDR3 extends over 14 amino acids. The germline gives CDR1 MDHEN, CDR2 SYDVKM. The ends were cut back, 3 bases at V and 4 bases at J, with 9 bases in the middle. This CDR3 is CASSFVRATGELFF. As DNA, the CDR3 is TGTGCCAGCAGTTTTGTTAGGGCCACCGGGGAGCTGTTTTTT.

This clonotype was seen many times. The V and J genes are TRBV18 and TRBJ2-3; D gene unclear. V was clipped by 3 bases and J by 4 bases, with 2 bases between them. CDR3 length: 11 amino acids. CDR1 and CDR2 from the germline V gene are KGHSH and LQKENI. In DNA form, the CDR3 reads TGTGCCAGCTCACCCTCAGATACGCAGTATTTT. It yields the protein CASSPSDTQYF.

The chain links TRBV9 to TRBJ1-4; D gene uncertain. V lost 0 bases and J lost 2, with 5 bases in between. Germline CDR1 SGDLS, CDR2 YYNGEE. The CDR3 covers 14 residues. CDR3 protein: CASSVGMTNEKLFF. In DNA form, the CDR3 reads TGTGCCAGCAGCGTAGGGATGACTAATGAAAAACTGTTTTTT. Looking up the rest from reference TRBV9 and TRBJ1-4 gives the full variable domain: DSGVTQTPKHLITATGQRVTLRCSPRSGDLSVYWYQQSLDQGLQFLIQYYNGEERAKGNILERFSAQQFPDLHSELNLSSLELGDSALYFCASSVGMTNEKLFFGSGTQLSVL.

V gene TRBV27 combines with J gene TRBJ2-6; 8 nucleotides align to TRBD1. Germline V CDR1 and CDR2: MNHEY, SMNVEV (reference sequence). This CDR3 spans 15 amino acids. J lost 1 base, V lost 6 bases, and 2 bases had no gene match. CDR3: CASSRTGSGANVLTF. CDR3 nucleotides: TGTGCCAGCAGCCGGACAGGGTCTGGGGCCAACGTCCTGACTTTC. Full variable domain (missing parts from reference TRBV27 and TRBJ2-6): EAQVTQNPRYLITVTGKKLTVTCSQNMNHEYMSWYRQDPGLGLRQIYYSMNVEVTDKGDVPEGYKVSRKEKRNFPLILESPSPNQTSLYFCASSRTGSGANVLTFGAGSRLTVL.

There are a few counts of this clonotype. This chain joins TRBV20-1 and TRBJ2-7, with 7 bases fitting TRBD1. The germline V gene encodes CDR1 DFQATT and CDR2 SNEGSKA (reference sequence). The CDR3 is made up of 13 amino acids. After removal of 5 bases from V and 2 bases from J, the junction contained 6 bases not matched to a gene. The CDR3 protein is CSAPGQVTYEQYF. CDR3 bases: TGCAGTGCTCCCGGACAGGTAACCTACGAGCAGTACTTC.

This clonotype was observed a handful of times. The chain uses TRBV5-1 and TRBJ2-7; D remains unclear. The V and J ends lost 0 bases and 0 bases respectively, with 10 bases between them. This CDR3 is 15 amino acids long. Germline V gives CDR1 SGHRS, CDR2 YFSETQ. In DNA, the CDR3 is TGCGCCAGCAGCTTGGTCCCGAGAAGCTCCTACGAGCAGTACTTC. Protein sequence: CASSLVPRSSYEQYF.

This clonotype was picked up a small number of times. The CDR3 nucleotides read TGTGCCAGCAGCCTGGGGACCGGGCTAACAGATACGCAGTATTTT. It encodes CASSLGTGLTDTQYF. The rearrangement links TRBV11-2 to TRBJ2-3; the D call may be TRBD1 or TRBD2 (5 bases each). Germline V gene data show CDR1 as SGHAT and CDR2 as FQNNGV. Trimming took off 5 bases at V and 3 bases at J, with 15 bases between the two ends. This CDR3 is 15 amino acids long.

This clonotype occurred a few times. The CDR3 reads CASRGWGFGSSYEQYF. In DNA form, the CDR3 reads TGTGCCAGCAGGGGATGGGGATTCGGGAGTTCCTACGAGCAGTACTTC. The chain combines TRBV14 with TRBJ2-7, with D possibly TRBD2 on 6 matching bases. The CDR3 consists of 16 residues. V was pared by 6 bases and J by 1 base, with 19 bases between. Germline V lookup: CDR1 SGHDN, CDR2 FVKESK.

This clonotype has just a few counts. The rearrangement joins TRBV15 to TRBJ2-5, with D uncertain. Germline V gene lookup returns CDR1 LNHNV and CDR2 YYDKDF (reference sequence). This CDR3 region has 16 residues. The V gene lost 1 base and the J gene lost 2 bases, with 14 bases spanning the gap. This CDR3 is CATSRVVGQDQETQYF. The CDR3 DNA sequence: TGTGCCACCAGCAGAGTGGTCGGGCAGGATCAAGAGACCCAGTACTTC.

This clonotype occurred a few times. J is TRBJ2-7 and V is TRBV12-3 or TRBV12-4; a possible D gene is TRBD2 (6 bases). V was shortened by 5 bases and J by 4 bases, with 9 bases between the two germline ends. The CDR3 covers 12 residues. The CDR3 here is CASSRTNYEQYF. The CDR3 DNA reads TGTGCCAGCAGTCGGACTAATTACGAGCAGTACTTC.

This clonotype occurred a few times. The V and J genes are TRBV5-1 and TRBJ1-4; D call uncertain. Germline V gene sequence: CDR1 SGHRS, CDR2 YFSETQ. The length of the CDR3 is 14 residues. Trimming took off 4 bases at V and 5 bases at J, with 12 bases between the two ends. The CDR3 spells CASSTGGQNEKLFF. CDR3 bases: TGCGCCAGCAGCACGGGAGGGCAGAATGAAAAACTGTTTTTT.

This clonotype occurred a few times. The chain links TRBV7-3 to TRBJ2-1, with D possibly being TRBD1 or TRBD2 (6 bases each). The germline V and J ends were trimmed by 3 bases and 7 bases, with 16 bases remaining between them. Germline CDR1 is SGHTA and CDR2 is FQGTGA. CDR3 length equals 15 residues. The CDR3: CASSLSGGRGNEQFF. DNA of the CDR3: TGTGCCAGCAGCTTGTCCGGGGGTAGGGGGAATGAGCAGTTCTTC.

This clonotype was seen more than once but under ten times. The CDR3 spells CSVGEFYGYTF. The CDR3 bases are TGCAGTGTGGGGGAGTTCTATGGCTACACCTTC. The V call is TRBV20-1, the J call TRBJ1-2; D perhaps matches TRBD1 (5 bases). The CDR3 is made up of 11 amino acids. In germline, CDR1 is DFQATT, CDR2 SNEGSKA (reference sequence). The V and J ends lost 7 bases and 4 bases respectively, with 10 bases between them.

This clonotype was recorded only once. J is TRBJ1-5 and V is TRBV9, with 8 nucleotides matching TRBD1. The CDR3 has 15 amino acids. V shed 0 bases and J 10 bases; nucleotides not matched to a gene: 9. Germline loops: CDR1 SGDLS, CDR2 YYNGEE. CDR3 coding DNA: TGTGCCAGCAGCGTAGGGGGACAGGATATCAGCCCCCAGCATTTT. It specifies CASSVGGQDISPQHF.

The chain uses TRBV29-1 and TRBJ1-2; D is perhaps TRBD1 (6 bases). The germline V and J ends were trimmed by 3 bases and 7 bases, with 12 bases remaining between them. The germline CDR1 and CDR2 sequences are SQVTM and ANQGSEA. The CDR3 has 12 residues. CDR3 sequence reads: CSVDRGKGGYTF. The DNA of the CDR3 is TGCAGCGTTGACAGGGGAAAGGGTGGCTACACCTTC.